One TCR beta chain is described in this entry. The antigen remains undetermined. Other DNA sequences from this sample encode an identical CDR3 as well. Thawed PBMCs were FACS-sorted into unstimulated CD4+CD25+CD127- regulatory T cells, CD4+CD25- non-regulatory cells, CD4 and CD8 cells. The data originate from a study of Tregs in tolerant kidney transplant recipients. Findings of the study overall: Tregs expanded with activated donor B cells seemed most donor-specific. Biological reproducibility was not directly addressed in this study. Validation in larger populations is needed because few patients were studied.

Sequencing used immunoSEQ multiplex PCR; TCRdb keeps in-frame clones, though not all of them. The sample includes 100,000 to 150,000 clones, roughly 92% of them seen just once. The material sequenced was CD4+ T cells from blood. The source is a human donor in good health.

The CDR3 sequence is CASSEADYGYTF. CDR3 DNA sequence: TGTGCCAGCAGTGAGGCAGACTATGGCTACACCTTC. V gene TRBV2 combines with J gene TRBJ1-2; D call uncertain. The CDR3 spans 12 residues. Germline lookup yields CDR1 SNHLY and CDR2 FYNNEI. Trimming took off 3 bases at V and 3 bases at J, with 5 bases between the two ends.